These T cell receptor beta chains were read from a single sample in a study of regulatory T cells in long-lasting Graves disease. TCRdb passed the multiplex PCR reads through MiXCR, listing each CDR3 protein once. The sample lists fewer than 400,000 distinct CDR3 sequences; about 20% were seen once. The sample here was peripheral blood mononuclear cells (PBMCs), taken at new diagnosis, from a patient treated with antithyroid drugs. The origin of the receptors is a female donor with Graves disease. Both conserved end residues are part of each CDR3. D genes are given only for firm matches. Clone size is stated in some rows and not others, as once, few, many or a class when expanded.

clone size: many
D gene: TRBD2
J gene: TRBJ2-2
V gene: TRBV10-1
CDR3 length: 17
CDR3 DNA: TGTGCCAGCAGTCCGGGACTAGCGGGACCGAACACCGGGGAGCTGTTTTTT
CDR3 protein: CASSPGLAGPNTGELFF

clone size: .
D gene: .
J gene: TRBJ2-7
V gene: TRBV19
CDR3 length: 13
CDR3 DNA: TGTGCCAGTAGGGGGGGCGGCACCTACGAGCAGTACTTC
CDR3 protein: CASRGGGTYEQYF

clone size: few
D gene: .
J gene: TRBJ2-2
V gene: TRBV4-1
CDR3 length: 14
CDR3 DNA: TGCGCCAGCAGGGGTGGGAGTAGCACCGGGGAGCTGTTTTTT
CDR3 protein: CASRGGSSTGELFF

clone size: many
D gene: TRBD2
J gene: TRBJ2-7
V gene: TRBV6-2/TRBV6-3
CDR3 length: 16
CDR3 DNA: TGTGCCAGCAGTCCAGGACTAGCGGGAGCAAACTACGAGCAGTACTTC
CDR3 protein: CASSPGLAGANYEQYF

clone size: .
D gene: .
J gene: TRBJ1-6
V gene: TRBV6-1
CDR3 length: 16
CDR3 DNA: TGTGCCAGCAGCCTACCTCCGGGACTTCCAACTTCACCCCTCCACTTT
CDR3 protein: CASSLPPGLPTSPLHF

clone size: few
D gene: TRBD1
J gene: TRBJ1-1
V gene: TRBV28
CDR3 length: 12
CDR3 DNA: TGTGCCACCAAAACAGGGGGCGGGAAAGCTTTCTTT
CDR3 protein: CATKTGGGKAFF

clone size: many
D gene: .
J gene: TRBJ2-3
V gene: TRBV18
CDR3 length: 17
CDR3 DNA: TGTGCCAGCCCAAAAGGGTCATCAGGACCCAACACAGATACGCAGTATTTT
CDR3 protein: CASPKGSSGPNTDTQYF

clone size: many
D gene: .
J gene: TRBJ1-2
V gene: TRBV6-2/TRBV6-3
CDR3 length: 14
CDR3 DNA: TGTGCCAGCAGGCCATCTCGTCTGAGCTATGGCTACACCTTC
CDR3 protein: CASRPSRLSYGYTF

clone size: few
D gene: .
J gene: TRBJ2-3
V gene: TRBV9
CDR3 length: 13
CDR3 DNA: TGTGCCAGCAAGAGCGGGAGCACAGATACGCAGTATTTT
CDR3 protein: CASKSGSTDTQYF

clone size: many
D gene: TRBD2
J gene: TRBJ2-3
V gene: TRBV27
CDR3 length: 18
CDR3 DNA: TGTGCCAGCAGTTTCCTCGGACTAGCGGGAGGTCCGGGGGATACGCAGTATTTT
CDR3 protein: CASSFLGLAGGPGDTQYF

clone size: .
D gene: .
J gene: TRBJ1-1
V gene: TRBV12-3/TRBV12-4
CDR3 length: 13
CDR3 DNA: TGTGCCAGCAGTTTAGGGGGGACGCCTAGAGCTTTCTTT
CDR3 protein: CASSLGGTPRAFF

clone size: many
D gene: .
J gene: TRBJ2-2
V gene: TRBV6-2/TRBV6-3
CDR3 length: 15
CDR3 DNA: TGTGCCAGCAGTTATGAGCCAGGGAACACCGGGGAGCTGTTTTTT
CDR3 protein: CASSYEPGNTGELFF

clone size: once
D gene: .
J gene: TRBJ2-2
V gene: TRBV6-2/TRBV6-3
CDR3 length: 14
CDR3 DNA: TGTGCCAGCAGTTACTCATGGGTTGTCGGGGAGCTGTTTTTT
CDR3 protein: CASSYSWVVGELFF

clone size: .
D gene: TRBD1
J gene: TRBJ1-5
V gene: TRBV6-2/TRBV6-3
CDR3 length: 15
CDR3 DNA: TGTGCCAGCAGAAGGACAGGGGCGATCAATCAGCCCCAGCATTTT
CDR3 protein: CASRRTGAINQPQHF

clone size: .
D gene: TRBD1
J gene: TRBJ2-3
V gene: TRBV28
CDR3 length: 16
CDR3 DNA: TGTGCCAGCAGTCCTACCGGGACAGGGAAAACAGATACGCAGTATTTT
CDR3 protein: CASSPTGTGKTDTQYF

clone size: .
D gene: TRBD1
J gene: TRBJ2-5
V gene: TRBV28
CDR3 length: 16
CDR3 DNA: TGTGCCAGCAGTCTCGGGACAGGAGCGTACCAAGAGACCCAGTACTTC
CDR3 protein: CASSLGTGAYQETQYF

clone size: few
D gene: .
J gene: TRBJ1-5
V gene: TRBV12-5
CDR3 length: 13
CDR3 DNA: TGTGCTAGCGGCCTACTTGCCAATCAGCCCCAGCATTTT
CDR3 protein: CASGLLANQPQHF

clone size: many
D gene: TRBD1
J gene: TRBJ1-5
V gene: TRBV28
CDR3 length: 20
CDR3 DNA: TGTGCCAGCACAAGACCAATCCCGGACAGGGGAAACGGGCAATCACAGCCCCAGCATTTT
CDR3 protein: CASTRPIPDRGNGQSQPQHF

clone size: many
D gene: .
J gene: TRBJ2-7
V gene: TRBV6-1
CDR3 length: 14
CDR3 DNA: TGTGCCAGCAGTGCCAGGGGGGGGTCCTACGAGCAGTACTTC
CDR3 protein: CASSARGGSYEQYF

clone size: many
D gene: TRBD2
J gene: TRBJ2-2
V gene: TRBV11-2
CDR3 length: 15
CDR3 DNA: TGTGCCAGCAGCTCCAGGGGCGGGGGGACCGGGGAGCTGTTTTTT
CDR3 protein: CASSSRGGGTGELFF

clone size: many
D gene: .
J gene: TRBJ2-1
V gene: TRBV24-1
CDR3 length: 17
CDR3 DNA: TGTGCCACCAGTGACTCCCTTGACTGGAGCTCCTACAATGAGCAGTTCTTC
CDR3 protein: CATSDSLDWSSYNEQFF

clone size: few
D gene: .
J gene: TRBJ2-7
V gene: TRBV29-1
CDR3 length: 12
CDR3 DNA: TGCAGCGTTGGTCCGGGGGTCCATGAGCAGTACTTC
CDR3 protein: CSVGPGVHEQYF

clone size: many
D gene: .
J gene: TRBJ2-3
V gene: TRBV10-2
CDR3 length: 15
CDR3 DNA: TGCGCCAGCAGTGAGTTAGGGGGGTCTACAGATACGCAGTATTTT
CDR3 protein: CASSELGGSTDTQYF

clone size: many
D gene: TRBD2
J gene: TRBJ2-3
V gene: TRBV12-3/TRBV12-4
CDR3 length: 16
CDR3 DNA: TGTGCCAGCAGTTTAGCGGGAGGGCCTAGCACAGATACGCAGTATTTT
CDR3 protein: CASSLAGGPSTDTQYF

clone size: .
D gene: TRBD2
J gene: TRBJ2-4
V gene: TRBV19
CDR3 length: 14
CDR3 DNA: TGTGCCAGTAGTATGGTGGGGGAGGGAAACATTCAGTACTTC
CDR3 protein: CASSMVGEGNIQYF

clone size: many
D gene: .
J gene: TRBJ2-7
V gene: TRBV2
CDR3 length: 15
CDR3 DNA: TGTGCCAGCAGTGCTACAACAGTTCAGAGTTACGAGCAGTACTTC
CDR3 protein: CASSATTVQSYEQYF

clone size: .
D gene: TRBD1
J gene: TRBJ2-7
V gene: TRBV24-1
CDR3 length: 18
CDR3 DNA: TGTGCCACCAGTGACTCAGGAAACCCGGACAGGGGCACCTACGAGCAGTACTTC
CDR3 protein: CATSDSGNPDRGTYEQYF

clone size: .
D gene: .
J gene: TRBJ2-1
V gene: TRBV27
CDR3 length: 15
CDR3 DNA: TGTGCCAGCAGTGAGTCCCAGGGGCTTCTCTACGAGCAGTTCTTC
CDR3 protein: CASSESQGLLYEQFF

clone size: .
D gene: TRBD2
J gene: TRBJ2-1
V gene: TRBV2
CDR3 length: 13
CDR3 DNA: TGTGCCAGCAGTGTCAGGACTAGGAATGAGCGGTTCTTC
CDR3 protein: CASSVRTRNERFF

clone size: many
D gene: .
J gene: TRBJ2-7
V gene: TRBV7-9
CDR3 length: 13
CDR3 DNA: TGTGCCAGCAGCTACGGTCGGGGGTACGAGCAGTACTTC
CDR3 protein: CASSYGRGYEQYF

clone size: few
D gene: TRBD2
J gene: TRBJ2-3
V gene: TRBV9
CDR3 length: 17
CDR3 DNA: TGTGCCAGCAGCGTAGACGTCCCGGGAGGGCTTGAAGATACGCAGTATTTT
CDR3 protein: CASSVDVPGGLEDTQYF

clone size: .
D gene: TRBD1
J gene: TRBJ2-2
V gene: TRBV4-1
CDR3 length: 18
CDR3 DNA: TGCGCCAGCAGCCAAGAGTTAGGGGGACAGGGGGTTTCCGGGGAGCTGTTTTTT
CDR3 protein: CASSQELGGQGVSGELFF

clone size: .
D gene: .
J gene: TRBJ1-1
V gene: TRBV30
CDR3 length: 11
CDR3 DNA: TGTGCCTGGAGAGCGGACATAAAAGCTTTCTTT
CDR3 protein: CAWRADIKAFF

clone size: .
D gene: TRBD2
J gene: TRBJ2-7
V gene: TRBV6-2/TRBV6-3
CDR3 length: 16
CDR3 DNA: TGTGCCAGCAGTTACGGGCTAGCGGGAGAGTCCTACGAGCAGTACTTC
CDR3 protein: CASSYGLAGESYEQYF

clone size: .
D gene: TRBD2
J gene: TRBJ2-2
V gene: TRBV5-6
CDR3 length: 16
CDR3 DNA: TGTGCCAGCAGCTTGGAACTAGCGGGAGACACCGGGGAGCTGTTTTTT
CDR3 protein: CASSLELAGDTGELFF

clone size: .
D gene: TRBD1
J gene: TRBJ2-7
V gene: TRBV5-1
CDR3 length: 15
CDR3 DNA: TGCGCCAGCAGCTTGCTTGGACAGGGGGAGTACGAGCAGTACTTC
CDR3 protein: CASSLLGQGEYEQYF

clone size: many
D gene: .
J gene: TRBJ1-2
V gene: TRBV27
CDR3 length: 13
CDR3 DNA: TGTGCCAGCAGTTTATCGCAAGGGTATGGCTACACCTTC
CDR3 protein: CASSLSQGYGYTF

clone size: .
D gene: .
J gene: TRBJ1-3
V gene: TRBV4-2
CDR3 length: 15
CDR3 DNA: TGTGCCAGCAGCCAAGTTGAACACTCTGGAAACACCATATATTTT
CDR3 protein: CASSQVEHSGNTIYF

clone size: .
D gene: TRBD2
J gene: TRBJ2-5
V gene: TRBV12-3/TRBV12-4
CDR3 length: 17
CDR3 DNA: TGTGCCAGCAGTCCTGTCATTTGGCTAGCGGGATTAGAGACCCAGTACTTC
CDR3 protein: CASSPVIWLAGLETQYF

clone size: .
D gene: TRBD1
J gene: TRBJ1-2
V gene: TRBV12-3/TRBV12-4
CDR3 length: 15
CDR3 DNA: TGTGCCAGCAGTCCCGCGACAGGGGGCGGCTATGGCTACACCTTC
CDR3 protein: CASSPATGGGYGYTF

clone size: many
D gene: TRBD1
J gene: TRBJ2-7
V gene: TRBV7-9
CDR3 length: 15
CDR3 DNA: TGTGCCAGCAGCTTAAATCAGGGACAGTCCTACGAGCAGTACTTC
CDR3 protein: CASSLNQGQSYEQYF